The 27 T cell receptor beta chains given below trace back to one sample, sequenced in a study of T cells after yellow fever vaccination. From the 5' RACE reads, TCRdb called clonotypes with MiXCR, one entry per CDR3 protein. The data contain 300,000 to 400,000 distinct CDR3 sequences, more than 8.5% of them seen just once; the ten biggest clones take up roughly 18%. Material: PBMCs, obtained on the day of the first yellow fever vaccination. The receptors originated from a man between 18 and 29 years old who received the YFV17D yellow fever vaccine.

This sequence joins TRBV7-2 and TRBJ1-5; 8 bases agree with TRBD1. Germline V gene data show CDR1 as SGHTA and CDR2 as FQGNSA. V lost 6 bases to trimming and J lost 6 bases; unmatched junction nucleotides: 10. The CDR3 contains 15 residues. CDR3 sequence: CASSFGQGFSQPQHF. The CDR3, as DNA: TGTGCCAGCAGTTTTGGACAGGGCTTTAGTCAGCCCCAGCATTTT.

This clonotype was observed a few times. The CDR3, as DNA: TGTGCCACTGGGGACAGGGGGCATCAAAACATTCAGTACTTC. Its translation is CATGDRGHQNIQYF. This sequence joins TRBV19 and TRBJ2-4, with 12 bases identical to TRBD1. The CDR3 sequence is 14 residues long. Looked up from germline, CDR1 is LNHDA and CDR2 is SQIVND (reference sequence). V was clipped by 10 bases and J by 5 bases; unmatched bases: 6.

This clonotype was recorded a few times. The chain couples TRBV7-2 to TRBJ2-3, with TRBD2 matching 13 bases. This CDR3 contains 17 residues. The germline gives CDR1 SGHTA, CDR2 FQGNSA. J was trimmed by 1 base and V by 3 bases; bases with no gene match: 4. CDR3 sequence reads: CASSFGLAGAGTDTQYF. CDR3 coding DNA: TGTGCCAGCAGCTTCGGACTAGCGGGGGCTGGCACAGATACGCAGTATTTT.

This clonotype was seen at least ten times. The chain recombines TRBV5-1 with TRBJ2-2; D possibly corresponds to TRBD1 (6 bases). CDR3 size: 15 residues. Germline lookup yields CDR1 SGHRS and CDR2 YFSETQ. V was pared by 0 bases and J by 6 bases, with 12 bases between. CDR3 amino acids: CASSLVGAPPGELFF. For the CDR3, the DNA is TGCGCCAGCAGCTTGGTGGGGGCCCCTCCCGGGGAGCTGTTTTTT.

This clonotype was counted between two and nine times. This chain uses TRBV5-6 with TRBJ1-4; 8 nucleotides line up with TRBD1. V dropped 1 base and J dropped 4; count of bases not matched to a gene: 3. This CDR3 has 15 amino acids. Looked up from germline, CDR1 is SGHDT and CDR2 is YYEEEE. CDR3 DNA: TGTGCCAGCAGCTTGTATACAGGGGGTAATGAAAAACTGTTTTTT. Amino acids: CASSLYTGGNEKLFF. The complete variable domain, with remaining parts taken from reference TRBV5-6 and TRBJ1-4, reads DAGVTQSPTHLIKTRGQQVTLRCSPKSGHDTVSWYQQALGQGPQFIFQYYEEEERQRGNFPDRFSGHQFPNYSSELNVNALLLGDSALYLCASSLYTGGNEKLFFGSGTQLSVL.

In this sample, this clonotype turned up a few times. The chain has TRBV18 and TRBJ2-3, with a possible D match to TRBD2 (5 bases). Germline V gives CDR1 KGHSH, CDR2 LQKENI. CDR3 length equals 14 residues. Trimming removed 1 base from V and 5 bases from J, with 10 bases in between. The CDR3 loop reads CASSPLGDIDTQYF. The CDR3 coding sequence is TGTGCCAGCTCACCACTCGGGGATATAGATACGCAGTATTTT.

Only a few counts were recorded for this clonotype. The rearrangement links TRBV13 to TRBJ2-7, with D unclear. Trimming shortened V by 2 bases and J by 6 bases, and 8 bases separated the two germline ends. Germline V gives CDR1 PRHDT, CDR2 FYEKMQ (reference sequence). The CDR3 consists of 12 residues. Here the CDR3 reads CASSLSGSEQYV. The DNA for the CDR3 is TGTGCCAGCAGCTTATCCGGGTCCGAGCAGTACGTC.

The chain combines TRBV6-5 with TRBJ1-5; D gene uncertain. The CDR3 spans 14 residues. The germline CDR1 and CDR2 sequences are MNHEY and SVGAGI. Trimming shortened V by 4 bases and J by 2 bases, and 9 bases separated the two germline ends. In DNA form, the CDR3 reads TGTGCCAGCAGTTTCGACTCCGGCAATCAGCCCCAGCATTTT. As protein: CASSFDSGNQPQHF.

The J gene is TRBJ2-5, the V gene TRBV7-2, with 9 positions matching TRBD2. Germline trimming cut 11 bases from V and 5 bases from J; bases unmatched to any gene: 12. The CDR3 totals 14 residues. CDR1 and CDR2 (germline): SGHTA, FQGNSA. This chain's CDR3 is CAGWGGGAIETQYF. For the CDR3, the DNA is TGTGCCGGATGGGGCGGGGGGGCGATTGAGACCCAGTACTTC.

The V and J genes are TRBV5-1 and TRBJ2-1; a weak D match, TRBD1 (6 bases). Germline loops: CDR1 SGHRS, CDR2 YFSETQ. The V end lost 5 bases, the J end lost 5 bases, and 11 bases lay between the germline ends. CDR3 length: 13 residues. In nucleotides, the CDR3 is TGCGCCAGCAGATACGGACAGAACAATGAGCAGTTCTTC. As protein: CASRYGQNNEQFF.

This clonotype has more than one count but fewer than ten. The rearrangement links TRBV20-1 to TRBJ2-2; no definite D call. The germline gives CDR1 DFQATT, CDR2 SNEGSKA (reference sequence). CDR3 length: 13 amino acids. Trimming took off 3 bases at V and 3 bases at J, with 8 bases between the two ends. The CDR3 loop reads CSASESHTGELFF. The CDR3 DNA reads TGCAGTGCTAGTGAGAGCCACACCGGGGAGCTGTTTTTT.

There are a few counts of this clonotype. V and J are TRBV20-1 and TRBJ2-3; tentatively, D is TRBD2 (6 bases). The CDR3 has 14 amino acids. The V and J ends lost 0 bases and 5 bases respectively, with 12 bases between them. The germline V gene has CDR1 DFQATT and CDR2 SNEGSKA (reference sequence). The CDR3 sequence: CSARDRLGGDTQYF. CDR3 bases: TGCAGTGCTAGAGATAGACTGGGGGGAGATACGCAGTATTTT.

This clonotype was counted at least ten times. The V call is TRBV5-4, the J call TRBJ2-2; 7 nucleotides align to TRBD1. Germline CDR1 and CDR2: SGHNT and YYREEE (reference sequence). The CDR3 length is 14 residues. The junction had 3 bases not matched to a gene; V was cut back by 3 bases and J by 4 bases. Written as DNA, the CDR3 is TGTGCCAGCAGCTCCGACAGGGTCACCGGGGAGCTGTTTTTT. Translated, it gives CASSSDRVTGELFF.

The gene calls are TRBV12-3 or TRBV12-4 and TRBJ2-3; perhaps TRBD1 as D (5 bases). V gave up 2 bases and J gave up 0 bases, with 9 bases separating them. This CDR3 region has 15 residues. The CDR3 region is CASSLPRESTDTQYF. The CDR3 DNA reads TGTGCCAGCAGTTTACCCAGGGAAAGCACAGATACGCAGTATTTT.

The chain has TRBV28 and TRBJ2-3; D is ambiguous. The V gene lost 8 bases and the J gene lost 1 base, with 4 bases spanning the gap. This CDR3 spans 11 amino acids. Germline CDR1 and CDR2: MDHEN and SYDVKM. CDR3 nucleotides: TGTGCCAGCCTAGGCACAGATACGCAGTATTTT. Translating gives CASLGTDTQYF.

This clonotype was picked up a small number of times. CDR3 protein: CASSYGQENSPLHF. The DNA of the CDR3 is TGTGCCAGCAGTTACGGACAGGAGAATTCACCCCTCCACTTT. The rearrangement uses TRBV12-3 or TRBV12-4 and TRBJ1-6, with 7 nucleotides matching TRBD1. The CDR3 extends over 14 amino acids. V lost 4 bases, J lost 7 bases, and 4 bases stayed unmatched.

V usage is TRBV12-3 or TRBV12-4 and J usage is TRBJ1-4; D remains unclear. This CDR3 comprises 11 residues. V was trimmed by 3 bases and J by 8 bases, leaving 4 bases between them. DNA for the CDR3: TGTGCCAGCAGTTTTGAAGAAAAACTGTTTTTT. Translated, it gives CASSFEEKLFF.

This chain links TRBV20-1 with TRBJ1-2; 7 bases fit TRBD1. Germline CDR1 reads DFQATT; CDR2 reads SNEGSKA (reference sequence). Losses at the gene ends were 6 bases for V and 8 bases for J; bases not matched to a gene: 9. The CDR3 runs to 12 residues. CDR3 nucleotide sequence: TGCAGTGCCTACAGGGGTTTGGGCGGCTACACCTTC. Encoded protein: CSAYRGLGGYTF.

This clonotype has a handful of counts. This chain uses TRBV5-1 with TRBJ1-1; D uncertain. The germline V and J ends were trimmed by 1 base and 5 bases, with 12 bases remaining between them. CDR1 SGHRS and CDR2 YFSETQ come from the germline V gene. CDR3 length equals 14 residues. CDR3 region: CASSLNTGGTEAFF. The CDR3 nucleotides read TGCGCCAGCAGCTTGAACACCGGCGGAACTGAAGCTTTCTTT.

This chain's CDR3 is CASTYALSWNTEAFF. The CDR3 DNA reads as TGTGCCAGCACCTACGCCCTGAGTTGGAACACTGAAGCTTTCTTT. This chain uses TRBV6-2 or TRBV6-3 with TRBJ1-1; D unclear. The CDR3 contains 15 residues. The V end lost 7 bases, the J end lost 1 base, and 16 bases lay between the germline ends. Germline CDR1 is MNHEY and CDR2 is SVGEGT.

This clonotype was picked up a small number of times. The gene calls are TRBV7-2 and TRBJ2-5; D is undetermined. This CDR3 has 13 residues. The germline gives CDR1 SGHTA, CDR2 FQGNSA. The ends were cut back, 3 bases at V and 2 bases at J, with 7 bases in the middle. The chain's CDR3 is CASSFLQQETQYF. CDR3 in DNA: TGTGCCAGCAGCTTTCTACAGCAAGAGACCCAGTACTTC.

This clonotype showed up just a few times. The chain uses TRBV7-2 and TRBJ2-1, with D perhaps matching TRBD2 (5 bases). The germline CDR1 and CDR2 sequences are SGHTA and FQGNSA. The CDR3 loop spans 12 amino acids. V lost 8 bases, J lost 9 bases, and 14 bases lay in between. As DNA, the CDR3 is TGTGCCAGCGTCCCCGGGGTGAGTGAGCAGTTCTTC. This encodes CASVPGVSEQFF.

This chain uses TRBV29-1 with TRBJ1-2, with 9 bases fitting TRBD1. CDR1 and CDR2 from the germline V gene are SQVTM and ANQGSEA. The CDR3 contains 13 residues. V lost 5 bases and J lost 4; bases outside the gene matches: 5. The CDR3 region has the DNA TGCAGCGTTTCCCGGGACAGGGCCTATGGCTACACCTTC. It is translated as CSVSRDRAYGYTF.

This CDR3 is CASSLSGGESPLHF. DNA for the CDR3: TGTGCCAGCAGCTTATCTGGGGGCGAATCACCCCTCCACTTT. This chain joins TRBV7-9 and TRBJ1-6; maybe TRBD1 (6 bases). The CDR3 totals 14 residues. The germline V gene encodes CDR1 SEHNR and CDR2 FQNEAQ (reference sequence). The germline V and J ends were trimmed by 2 bases and 10 bases, with 12 bases remaining between them.

This clonotype has more than one count but fewer than ten. The chain recombines TRBV11-2 with TRBJ2-6; tentatively, D is TRBD1 (6 bases). The V and J ends lost 5 bases and 0 bases respectively, with 8 bases between them. The CDR3 has 15 residues. Germline assignment: CDR1 SGHAT and CDR2 FQNNGV. CDR3 DNA: TGTGCCAGCAGCGTACAGGGCTCTGGGGCCAACGTCCTGACTTTC. Protein product: CASSVQGSGANVLTF.

This clonotype came up a few times. J is TRBJ2-5 and V is TRBV12-3 or TRBV12-4; tentatively, D is TRBD2 (6 bases). The V end lost 3 bases, the J end lost 4 bases, and 9 bases lay between the germline ends. There are 13 residues in the CDR3. The CDR3 coding sequence is TGTGCCAGCAGTTTTCGGGGACTAGAGACCCAGTACTTC. It specifies CASSFRGLETQYF.

This clonotype was counted ten times or more. The rearrangement joins TRBV27 to TRBJ1-6; D may be TRBD1 (6 bases). This CDR3 comprises 16 residues. V gave up 6 bases and J gave up 5 bases, with 17 bases separating them. Germline assignment: CDR1 MNHEY and CDR2 SMNVEV (reference sequence). The CDR3 DNA reads as TGTGCCAGCAGACGCTCCGGGACACTAGATAATTCACCCCTCCACTTT. It codes for CASRRSGTLDNSPLHF.